This T cell receptor beta chain originates from a study of shared clonotypes between healthy human individuals. Both subsets, CD45RA+ naive and CD45RA-negative memory, were split from the CD4+ cells. V dropped 2 bases and J dropped 4 bases, with 8 bases sitting between them. Germline values: CDR1 MNHEY, CDR2 SVGAGI. The CDR3 is 13 amino acids. The authors ran the assay at deep level. This table comes from immunoSEQ multiplex PCR, and its TCRdb copy is limited to in-frame clones, with some not included. The top ten clones hold 0.37% of a sample with about 2.3 million clones, just under 95% of them seen once.

The V and J genes are TRBV6-5 and TRBJ1-2; no firm D call. The sequenced sample consisted of naive CD4+ T cells from PBMCs. Specified subset: CD45RA+ positively selected. The receptor comes from a man younger than 35 in good health. Some clones in this sample may be carry-over from other donors' samples. Written as DNA, the CDR3 is TGTGCCAGCAGTTACGGGCCGGGCTATGGCTACACCTTC. Encoded protein: CASSYGPGYGYTF.